A selection of T cell receptor beta chains follows, all from one sample in a study of blood T cell repertoires in COVID-19. Profiled with immunoSEQ multiplex PCR; TCRdb holds only in-frame clones, not every one. Of 200,000 to 250,000 clones listed, 75% to 90% are singletons. Sequencing was performed on peripheral blood. Source of these receptors: a woman in her forties with acute or convalescent COVID-19. CDR3s include the opening cysteine and the closing phenylalanine or tryptophan. D genes are given only for firm matches. Clone sizes are given selectively: once, few, many, or a class where the clone is expanded.

d_call: TRBD1
clone_size: .
j_call: TRBJ1-2
v_call: TRBV14
cdr3_nt: TGTGCCAGCAGCCCGACAGGGCTCTTATATGGCTACACCTTC
cdr3_aa: CASSPTGLLYGYTF

d_call: .
clone_size: .
j_call: TRBJ1-1
v_call: TRBV25-1
cdr3_nt: TGTGCCAGCAGTGGCATCACAGGGAACACTGAAGCTTTCTTT
cdr3_aa: CASSGITGNTEAFF

d_call: .
clone_size: .
j_call: TRBJ1-2
v_call: TRBV27
cdr3_nt: TGTGCCAGCAGTTCGTCACAGGGACCTCTAGCTAACTATGGCTACACCTTC
cdr3_aa: CASSSSQGPLANYGYTF

d_call: .
clone_size: .
j_call: TRBJ1-4
v_call: TRBV20-1
cdr3_nt: TGCAGTGCCACCCGAGAGGAAAAACTGTTTTTT
cdr3_aa: CSATREEKLFF

d_call: .
clone_size: .
j_call: TRBJ1-1
v_call: TRBV6-5
cdr3_nt: TGTGCCAGCAGTTACAGAAGGGGCACATTGAACACTGAAGCTTTCTTT
cdr3_aa: CASSYRRGTLNTEAFF

d_call: TRBD2
clone_size: .
j_call: TRBJ2-2
v_call: TRBV9
cdr3_nt: TGTGCCAGCAGCGTGGGGACTAGCGGGGCCACCGGGGAGCTGTTTTTT
cdr3_aa: CASSVGTSGATGELFF

d_call: TRBD1
clone_size: .
j_call: TRBJ1-6
v_call: TRBV6-6
cdr3_nt: TGTGCCAGCAGTTACTCGACAGGGGGCAATAATTCACCCCTCCACTTT
cdr3_aa: CASSYSTGGNNSPLHF

d_call: .
clone_size: .
j_call: TRBJ1-1
v_call: TRBV3-1/TRBV3-2
cdr3_nt: TGTGCCAGCAGCCTATTAGCCGCGGGCGCCTCTGAAGCTTTCTTT
cdr3_aa: CASSLLAAGASEAFF

d_call: TRBD1
clone_size: .
j_call: TRBJ1-2
v_call: TRBV5-5
cdr3_nt: TGTGCCAGCAGCCTCACAGGGGACTATGGCTACACCTTC
cdr3_aa: CASSLTGDYGYTF

d_call: .
clone_size: .
j_call: TRBJ1-1
v_call: TRBV27
cdr3_nt: TGTGCCAGCGGGAAACAGGGACTGAACACTGAAGCTTTCTTT
cdr3_aa: CASGKQGLNTEAFF

d_call: .
clone_size: .
j_call: TRBJ1-3
v_call: TRBV3-1/TRBV3-2
cdr3_nt: TGTGCCAGCAGCCAATTCAACTCTGGCTCTGGAAACACCATATATTTT
cdr3_aa: CASSQFNSGSGNTIYF

d_call: .
clone_size: few
j_call: TRBJ1-5
v_call: TRBV2
cdr3_nt: TGTGCCAGCACTCGGGAGGGACGGCAGCCCCAGCATTTT
cdr3_aa: CASTREGRQPQHF

d_call: .
clone_size: .
j_call: TRBJ1-1
v_call: TRBV11-2
cdr3_nt: TGTGCCAGCAGCCGGAGTCAGAGAACTGAAGCTTTCTTT
cdr3_aa: CASSRSQRTEAFF

d_call: TRBD2
clone_size: .
j_call: TRBJ2-3
v_call: TRBV19
cdr3_nt: TGTGCCAGTAGTATAAGCGGGGGTGGGCAGTATTTT
cdr3_aa: CASSISGGGQYF

d_call: TRBD1
clone_size: once
j_call: TRBJ1-4
v_call: TRBV7-6
cdr3_nt: TGTGCCAGCAGCTCCAGGGGACAGAGCGAAAAACTGTTTTTT
cdr3_aa: CASSSRGQSEKLFF

d_call: TRBD1
clone_size: .
j_call: TRBJ1-6
v_call: TRBV5-6
cdr3_nt: TGTGCCAGCAGCCTTCGGACAGGCAGCTCCTATAATTCACCCCTCCACTTT
cdr3_aa: CASSLRTGSSYNSPLHF

d_call: TRBD2
clone_size: .
j_call: TRBJ2-1
v_call: TRBV2
cdr3_nt: TGTGCCAGCAGTGAACGGTTAGCGGGGGGACCCTACAATGAGCAGTTCTTC
cdr3_aa: CASSERLAGGPYNEQFF

d_call: .
clone_size: .
j_call: TRBJ1-1
v_call: TRBV27
cdr3_nt: TGTGCCAGCAGTCACAGGGTGAACACTGAAGCTTTCTTT
cdr3_aa: CASSHRVNTEAFF

d_call: .
clone_size: .
j_call: TRBJ2-3
v_call: TRBV5-4
cdr3_nt: TGTGCCAGCAGCTTAAGAGGGGGGGGCGATACGCAGTATTTT
cdr3_aa: CASSLRGGGDTQYF

d_call: .
clone_size: .
j_call: TRBJ1-4
v_call: TRBV11-2
cdr3_nt: TGTGCCAGCAGCATCGGGACATATAATGAAAAACTGTTTTTT
cdr3_aa: CASSIGTYNEKLFF

d_call: .
clone_size: .
j_call: TRBJ1-5
v_call: TRBV6-5
cdr3_nt: TGTGCCAGCAGTTACGGGGAGGGTTGGCCCCAGCATTTT
cdr3_aa: CASSYGEGWPQHF

d_call: .
clone_size: .
j_call: TRBJ2-2
v_call: TRBV11-3
cdr3_nt: TGTGCCAGCAGCTCCCGACAGAGCCCGACCGGGGAGCTGTTTTTT
cdr3_aa: CASSSRQSPTGELFF

d_call: TRBD1
clone_size: .
j_call: TRBJ1-6
v_call: TRBV2
cdr3_nt: TGTGCCAGCGGGAGACAGGGTAATTCACCCCTCCACTTT
cdr3_aa: CASGRQGNSPLHF

d_call: .
clone_size: .
j_call: TRBJ2-3
v_call: TRBV19
cdr3_nt: TGTGCCAGTAGTATTCGCCATTTGAGGACAGATACGCAGTATTTT
cdr3_aa: CASSIRHLRTDTQYF

d_call: .
clone_size: .
j_call: TRBJ1-2
v_call: TRBV10-2
cdr3_nt: TGCGCCAGCAGTCAATTCCTAGGCGGGGAAGGCTACACCTTC
cdr3_aa: CASSQFLGGEGYTF

d_call: TRBD1
clone_size: .
j_call: TRBJ1-6
v_call: TRBV7-2
cdr3_nt: TGTGCCAGCAGCTTAGGGGCAGGGGGCTTGTTGGTTCCCCTCCACTTT
cdr3_aa: CASSLGAGGLLVPLHF

d_call: .
clone_size: .
j_call: TRBJ1-2
v_call: TRBV3-1/TRBV3-2
cdr3_nt: TGTGCCAGCAGCCAAGAGCGTCGGGTAGGTGGCTACACCTTC
cdr3_aa: CASSQERRVGGYTF

d_call: .
clone_size: .
j_call: TRBJ1-4
v_call: TRBV27
cdr3_nt: TGTGCCAGCAGTTTACAAGGTCGACCAGGGGAAAAACTGTTTTTT
cdr3_aa: CASSLQGRPGEKLFF

d_call: .
clone_size: .
j_call: TRBJ2-2
v_call: TRBV6-5
cdr3_nt: TGTGCCAGCACGAGCCACCCGGGGACCGGGGAGCTGTTTTTT
cdr3_aa: CASTSHPGTGELFF

d_call: .
clone_size: .
j_call: TRBJ2-2
v_call: TRBV18
cdr3_nt: TGTGCCAGCTCACCAGTTGGGCGAGACACCGGGGAGCTGTTTTTT
cdr3_aa: CASSPVGRDTGELFF

d_call: TRBD1
clone_size: .
j_call: TRBJ2-5
v_call: TRBV12-3/TRBV12-4
cdr3_nt: TGTGCCAGCAGTTTAAAACAGGGGGCCCCCCAGTACTTC
cdr3_aa: CASSLKQGAPQYF

d_call: .
clone_size: .
j_call: TRBJ1-1
v_call: TRBV6-5
cdr3_nt: TGTGCCAGCAGTTATCGTCCTAAGAACACTGAAGCTTTCTTT
cdr3_aa: CASSYRPKNTEAFF

d_call: .
clone_size: .
j_call: TRBJ2-2
v_call: TRBV27
cdr3_nt: TGTGCCAGCAGTTTAACAAACCTTCCGGGACAACGCTTTACCCAGAACACCGGGGAGCTGTTTTTT
cdr3_aa: CASSLTNLPGQRFTQNTGELFF

d_call: .
clone_size: .
j_call: TRBJ1-5
v_call: TRBV5-6
cdr3_nt: TGTGCCAGCAGCCCCAGACTAGGTGGGGCGGCCCAGCATTTT
cdr3_aa: CASSPRLGGAAQHF

d_call: .
clone_size: .
j_call: TRBJ1-6
v_call: TRBV19
cdr3_nt: TGTGCCAGTAGTCCCCAGGGTTCACCCCTCCACTTT
cdr3_aa: CASSPQGSPLHF

d_call: .
clone_size: .
j_call: TRBJ2-3
v_call: TRBV3-1/TRBV3-2
cdr3_nt: TGTGCCAGCAGCCAATTGGGGGGGGCCACAGATACGCAGTATTTT
cdr3_aa: CASSQLGGATDTQYF

d_call: .
clone_size: few
j_call: TRBJ1-5
v_call: TRBV15
cdr3_nt: TGTGCCACCAGCAGACCAAGCAGGGGCAATCAGCCCCAGCATTTT
cdr3_aa: CATSRPSRGNQPQHF

d_call: .
clone_size: .
j_call: TRBJ1-4
v_call: TRBV10-3
cdr3_nt: TGTGCCATCAGTGATCAGGTTGTCGGCGAAAAACTGTTTTTT
cdr3_aa: CAISDQVVGEKLFF

d_call: .
clone_size: .
j_call: TRBJ1-6
v_call: TRBV2
cdr3_nt: TGTGCCAGCAGCGCCACTTTTAGACGCGGAAATTCACCCCTCCACTTT
cdr3_aa: CASSATFRRGNSPLHF

d_call: TRBD2
clone_size: once
j_call: TRBJ2-5
v_call: TRBV3-1/TRBV3-2
cdr3_nt: TGTGCCAGCAGCCAGCGGGGGATACAAGAGACCCAGTACTTC
cdr3_aa: CASSQRGIQETQYF

d_call: .
clone_size: .
j_call: TRBJ2-1
v_call: TRBV5-6
cdr3_nt: TGTGCCAGCAGCTTGGAAGGGGGAGGGAGCGGGGAGCAGTTCTTC
cdr3_aa: CASSLEGGGSGEQFF

d_call: TRBD1
clone_size: .
j_call: TRBJ1-2
v_call: TRBV19
cdr3_nt: TGTGCCAGTAGTACCGGGACAGGGGGACGCGGCTACACCTTC
cdr3_aa: CASSTGTGGRGYTF

d_call: .
clone_size: .
j_call: TRBJ2-5
v_call: TRBV23-1
cdr3_nt: TGCGCCAGCAGTCAATCGTATGTACAAGAGACCCAGTACTTC
cdr3_aa: CASSQSYVQETQYF

d_call: TRBD2
clone_size: .
j_call: TRBJ2-3
v_call: TRBV7-2
cdr3_nt: TGTGCCAGCAGCATGGGACTAGCGGGGACGGATACGCAGTATTTT
cdr3_aa: CASSMGLAGTDTQYF

d_call: TRBD1
clone_size: .
j_call: TRBJ2-1
v_call: TRBV24-1
cdr3_nt: TGTGCCACCAGTGATACCCCGAGGACAGGGGGCGGAAATGAGCAGTTCTTC
cdr3_aa: CATSDTPRTGGGNEQFF

d_call: .
clone_size: .
j_call: TRBJ2-1
v_call: TRBV4-2
cdr3_nt: TGTGCCAGCAGCCAAGTAGCTGGCCACTACTCCTACAATGAGCAGTTCTTC
cdr3_aa: CASSQVAGHYSYNEQFF

d_call: .
clone_size: .
j_call: TRBJ1-1
v_call: TRBV19
cdr3_nt: TGTGCCAGTAGCTCGGTCGGGGATAACACTGAAGCTTTCTTT
cdr3_aa: CASSSVGDNTEAFF

d_call: .
clone_size: .
j_call: TRBJ1-1
v_call: TRBV4-1
cdr3_nt: TGCGCCAGCAGCCAAGAAGGTCGGGGGACTGAAGCTTTCTTT
cdr3_aa: CASSQEGRGTEAFF